These 13 T cell receptor beta chains came from one sample sequenced in a study of OX40 agonist ivuxolimab in advanced cancers. Data came from immunoSEQ multiplex PCR; TCRdb stores just in-frame clones and leaves some out. Of under 85,000 clones in the sample, approximately 85% were seen once. The source material was CD4+ or CD8+ T cells sorted from blood, sampled in a trial of the OX40 agonist ivuxolimab. These receptors all come from an adult with an advanced solid tumor such as melanoma, head and neck, liver or kidney cancer.

The chain joins TRBV25-1 to TRBJ1-3; no clear D. Looked up from germline, CDR1 is MGHDK and CDR2 is SYGVNS. V was shortened by 5 bases and J by 0 bases, with 11 bases between the two germline ends. This CDR3 contains 15 residues. The CDR3 loop reads CASSIMGGSGNTIYF. The CDR3 coding sequence is TGTGCCAGCAGTATAATGGGAGGCTCTGGAAACACCATATATTTT.

In its sample, this clone was seen a few times. The chain joins TRBV29-1 to TRBJ2-4; weak D call: TRBD1 (6 bases). Trimming cost V 6 bases and J 0 bases, with 12 bases left between them. The CDR3 runs 14 residues. CDR1 and CDR2 (germline): SQVTM, ANQGSEA. The CDR3 loop reads CSVLQGLAKNIQYF. In DNA form, the CDR3 reads TGCAGCGTACTACAGGGATTAGCCAAAAACATTCAGTACTTC.

This clone was picked up a small number of times. V gene TRBV6-1 combines with J gene TRBJ1-5; no firm D call. This CDR3 is built from 14 residues. Between the trimmed V and J ends, which lost 8 bases and 2 bases, there was a span of 13 bases. In germline, CDR1 is MNHNS, CDR2 SASEGT. CDR3 sequence: CASDERLGNQPQHF. CDR3 DNA sequence: TGTGCCAGCGATGAGAGGTTGGGCAATCAGCCCCAGCATTTT.

The chain carries TRBV29-1 and TRBJ2-7; D not certain. This CDR3 is built from 13 residues. The V end was cut by 2 bases, the J end by 6 bases, with 14 bases between. Germline values: CDR1 SQVTM, CDR2 ANQGSEA. CDR3 loop: CSVEKQTPGEQYF. As DNA, the CDR3 is TGCAGCGTTGAAAAGCAGACCCCCGGCGAGCAGTACTTC.

This chain links TRBV11-1 with TRBJ2-2; D gene unclear. V was cut by 6 bases and J by 5 bases, with 10 bases left in between. The CDR3 has 13 residues. From germline, CDR1 is SGHAT and CDR2 FQDESV (reference sequence). The DNA for the CDR3 is TGTGCCAGCAGGCCACAGTTTACCGGGGAGCTGTTTTTT. It is translated as CASRPQFTGELFF.

V and J are TRBV7-9 and TRBJ1-1; 9 bases map to TRBD1. With 4 bases clipped from V and 5 bases from J, the junction kept 5 bases outside the gene matches. CDR1 is SEHNR, CDR2 FQNEAQ, per germline (reference sequence). This CDR3 has 14 residues. CDR3 coding DNA: TGTGCCAGCAGCTCGAGACAGGGGGGGACTGAAGCTTTCTTT. Translating it yields CASSSRQGGTEAFF.

The chain employs TRBV7-9 and TRBJ1-1, with D possibly TRBD1 on 6 matching bases. CDR1 and CDR2 (germline): SEHNR, FQNEAQ (reference sequence). Trimming stripped 1 base from V and 6 bases from J, with 12 bases between. CDR3 length equals 14 residues. CDR3 nucleotides: TGTGCCAGCAGCTTAGGGCAGGGGTCGTCTGAAGCTTTCTTT. The encoded protein is CASSLGQGSSEAFF.

The chain combines TRBV7-6 with TRBJ1-4; TRBD1 matches 7 bases. From germline, CDR1 is SGHVS and CDR2 FNYEAQ. The CDR3 has 16 amino acids. V was pared by 3 bases and J by 5 bases, with 9 bases of the junction left unmatched. This CDR3 reads CASSLTGKVTNEKLFF. The DNA for the CDR3 is TGTGCCAGCAGCTTGACAGGGAAGGTTACAAATGAAAAACTGTTTTTT.

The genes are TRBV7-6 and TRBJ2-5; D perhaps matches TRBD2 (6 bases). The CDR3 length is 16 residues. The V gene's germline CDR1 is SGHVS and CDR2 FNYEAQ. Trimming took 7 bases from V and 2 from J, leaving 20 bases between them. The CDR3 sequence is CASKQGTGVLQETQYF. The DNA of the CDR3 is TGTGCCAGCAAGCAAGGTACGGGGGTCCTACAAGAGACCCAGTACTTC.

V gene TRBV6-4 combines with J gene TRBJ2-4, with TRBD1 as a possible D gene (6 bases). This CDR3 comprises 18 residues. CDR1 and CDR2 (germline): MRHNA, SNTAGT. V was shortened by 5 bases and J by 4 bases, with 24 bases between the two germline ends. This chain's CDR3 is CASSTHRRTDIHKNIQYF. CDR3 in DNA: TGTGCCAGCAGTACCCATAGGAGGACAGATATCCATAAAAACATTCAGTACTTC.

The chain couples TRBV19 to TRBJ2-3, with a weak D call TRBD1 (6 bases). The CDR3 spans 16 residues. CDR1 is LNHDA and CDR2 is SQIVND in the germline V gene (reference sequence). Trimming took off 7 bases at V and 4 bases at J, with 21 bases between the two ends. CDR3 DNA: TGTGCCAGTACCGCCGCGGGCAGGGGTGGTCCAGATACGCAGTATTTT. Its protein is CASTAAGRGGPDTQYF.

This rearrangement joins TRBV19 to TRBJ1-5; 7 bases are shared with TRBD1. Germline CDR1 LNHDA, CDR2 SQIVND (reference sequence). The CDR3 consists of 15 residues. Trimming removed 6 bases from V and 1 base from J; junction bases left unmatched: 6. CDR3 nucleotide sequence: TGTGCCAGTAGAACGCGACAGGGAAGCAATCAGCCCCAGCATTTT. It codes for CASRTRQGSNQPQHF.

This clone was detected only once. This sequence joins TRBV6-6 and TRBJ1-4, with 7 bases identical to TRBD1. Trimming took 7 bases from V and 4 from J; bases not matched to a gene: 9. The CDR3 contains 15 residues. The germline gives CDR1 MNHNY, CDR2 SVGAGI (reference sequence). DNA of the CDR3: TGTGCCAGCACCTTGGGGGGACAGTTTAATGAAAAACTGTTTTTT. Translated: CASTLGGQFNEKLFF.